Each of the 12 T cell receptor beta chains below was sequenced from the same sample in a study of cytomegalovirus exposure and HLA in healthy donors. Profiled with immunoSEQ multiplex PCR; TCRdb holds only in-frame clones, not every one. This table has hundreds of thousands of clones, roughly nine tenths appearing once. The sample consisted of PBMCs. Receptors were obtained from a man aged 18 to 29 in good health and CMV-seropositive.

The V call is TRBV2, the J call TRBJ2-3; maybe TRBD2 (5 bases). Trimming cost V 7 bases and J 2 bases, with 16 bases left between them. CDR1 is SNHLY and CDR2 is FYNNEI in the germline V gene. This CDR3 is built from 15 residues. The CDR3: CASMGGGLNTDTQYF. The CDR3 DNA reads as TGTGCCAGCATGGGTGGTGGACTGAACACAGATACGCAGTATTTT.

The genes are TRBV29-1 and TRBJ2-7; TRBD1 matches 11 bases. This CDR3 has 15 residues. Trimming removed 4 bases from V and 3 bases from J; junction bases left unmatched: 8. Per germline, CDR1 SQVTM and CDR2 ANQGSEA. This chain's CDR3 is CSVAQGDRGFYEQYF. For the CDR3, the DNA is TGCAGCGTTGCGCAGGGGGACAGGGGGTTCTACGAGCAGTACTTC.

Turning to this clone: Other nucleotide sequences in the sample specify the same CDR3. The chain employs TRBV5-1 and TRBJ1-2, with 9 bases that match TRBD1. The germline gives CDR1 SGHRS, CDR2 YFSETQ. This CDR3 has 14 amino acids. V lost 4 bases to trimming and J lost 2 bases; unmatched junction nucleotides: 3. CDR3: CASSLGTGNYGYTF. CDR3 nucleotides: TGCGCCAGCAGCCTAGGGACAGGGAACTATGGCTACACCTTC.

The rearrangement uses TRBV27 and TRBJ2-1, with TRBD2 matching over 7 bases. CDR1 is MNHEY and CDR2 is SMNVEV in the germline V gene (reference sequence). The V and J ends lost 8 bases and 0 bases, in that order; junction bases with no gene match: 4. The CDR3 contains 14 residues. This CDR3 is CASQRGSSYNEQFF. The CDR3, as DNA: TGTGCCAGCCAGCGGGGAAGCTCCTACAATGAGCAGTTCTTC.

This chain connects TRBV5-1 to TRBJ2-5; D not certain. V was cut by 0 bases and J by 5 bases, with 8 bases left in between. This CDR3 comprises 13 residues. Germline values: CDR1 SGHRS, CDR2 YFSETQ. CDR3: CASSLAWAETQYF. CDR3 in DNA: TGCGCCAGCAGCTTGGCGTGGGCCGAGACCCAGTACTTC.

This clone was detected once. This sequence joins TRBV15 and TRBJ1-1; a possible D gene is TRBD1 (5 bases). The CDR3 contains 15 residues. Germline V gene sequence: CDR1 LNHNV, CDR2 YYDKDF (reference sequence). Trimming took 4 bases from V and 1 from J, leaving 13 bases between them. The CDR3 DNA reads TGTGCCACCAGCAAAACCAGGGTTACGAACACTGAAGCTTTCTTT. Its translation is CATSKTRVTNTEAFF.

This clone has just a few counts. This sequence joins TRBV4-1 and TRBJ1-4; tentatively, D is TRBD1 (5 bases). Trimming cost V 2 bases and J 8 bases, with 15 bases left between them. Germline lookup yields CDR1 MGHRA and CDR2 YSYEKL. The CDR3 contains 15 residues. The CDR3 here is CASSQFRTGGEKLFF. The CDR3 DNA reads TGCGCCAGCAGCCAATTTCGCACAGGAGGAGAAAAACTGTTTTTT.

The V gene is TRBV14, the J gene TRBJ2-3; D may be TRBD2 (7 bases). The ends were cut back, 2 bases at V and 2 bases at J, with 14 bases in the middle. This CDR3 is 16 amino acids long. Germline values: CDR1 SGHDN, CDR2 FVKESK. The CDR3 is CASSQFAAGHTDTQYF. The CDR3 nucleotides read TGTGCCAGCAGCCAATTCGCAGCGGGACACACAGATACGCAGTATTTT.

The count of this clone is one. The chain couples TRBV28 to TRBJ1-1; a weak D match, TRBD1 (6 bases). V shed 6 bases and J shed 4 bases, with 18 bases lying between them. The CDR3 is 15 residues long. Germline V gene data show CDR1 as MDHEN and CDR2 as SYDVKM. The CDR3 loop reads CASSSPGGAGTEAFF. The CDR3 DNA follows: TGTGCCAGCAGCTCCCCGGGGGGGGCGGGCACTGAAGCTTTCTTT.

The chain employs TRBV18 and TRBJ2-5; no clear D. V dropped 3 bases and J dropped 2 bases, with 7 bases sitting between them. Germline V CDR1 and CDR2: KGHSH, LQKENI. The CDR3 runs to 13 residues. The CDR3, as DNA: TGTGCCAGCTCACCTTTCCATCAAGAGACCCAGTACTTC. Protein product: CASSPFHQETQYF.

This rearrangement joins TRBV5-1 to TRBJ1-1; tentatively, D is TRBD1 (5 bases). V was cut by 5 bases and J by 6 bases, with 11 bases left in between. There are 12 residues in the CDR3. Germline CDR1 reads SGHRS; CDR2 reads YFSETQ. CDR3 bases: TGCGCCAGCAGGCGAGAGGGACCTGAAGCTTTCTTT. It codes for CASRREGPEAFF.

CDR3 amino acids: CASSFAVGDEQYF. Written as DNA, the CDR3 is TGTGCCAGCAGCTTCGCCGTCGGTGACGAGCAGTACTTC. V usage is TRBV7-8 and J usage is TRBJ2-7, with D uncertain. Germline loops: CDR1 SGHVS, CDR2 FQNEAQ. This CDR3 comprises 13 residues. V lost 3 bases and J lost 5, with 11 bases in between. Looking up the rest from reference TRBV7-8 and TRBJ2-7 gives the full variable domain: GAGVSQSPRYKVAKRGQDVALRCDPISGHVSLFWYQQALGQGPEFLTYFQNEAQLDKSGLPSDRFFAERPEGSVSTLKIQRTQQEDSAVYLCASSFAVGDEQYFGPGTRLTVT.